These 9 T cell receptor beta chains were sequenced from one sample in a study of blood T cell repertoires in COVID-19. The table came from immunoSEQ multiplex PCR; TCRdb's copy has only in-frame clones and leaves some out. The profile shows approximately 170,000 clones, 70% to 90% of them singletons. The sequenced sample consisted of PBMCs or T cells enriched from blood (not recorded which). These receptors were taken from a woman aged 50 to 60 who had recovered from COVID-19.

V usage is TRBV5-1 and J usage is TRBJ2-5, with a weak D call TRBD2 (6 bases). The CDR3 covers 16 residues. Germline V gives CDR1 SGHRS, CDR2 YFSETQ. V was clipped by 0 bases and J by 5 bases, with 17 bases between them. The CDR3, as DNA: TGCGCCAGCAGCTTGGCCGGAGGGCCGAGTGTGGAGACCCAGTACTTC. Translating gives CASSLAGGPSVETQYF.

This chain connects TRBV25-1 to TRBJ1-6, with TRBD1 matching 7 bases. This CDR3 region has 15 residues. Germline V gene lookup returns CDR1 MGHDK and CDR2 SYGVNS. Trimming at V came to 6 bases and at J to 8 bases, leaving 10 bases not matched to a gene. The CDR3: CASRWTGGPYSPLHF. The CDR3 DNA follows: TGTGCCAGCAGATGGACAGGAGGCCCCTATTCACCCCTCCACTTT.

This chain connects TRBV3-1 (or the pseudogene TRBV3-2) to TRBJ2-5, with 8 nucleotides matching TRBD1. V shed 4 bases and J 1 base; nucleotides not matched to a gene: 5. Germline V lookup: CDR1 LGHDT, CDR2 YNNKEL (reference sequence). The CDR3 runs to 15 residues. CDR3 in DNA: TGTGCCAGCAGCCTTAGACAGGGGCTCCAAGAGACCCAGTACTTC. This gives the protein CASSLRQGLQETQYF.

This sequence joins TRBV6-1 and TRBJ1-5; D is unresolved. The CDR3 is made up of 13 amino acids. Trimming shortened V by 6 bases and J by 3 bases, and 9 bases separated the two germline ends. Germline V gene sequence: CDR1 MNHNS, CDR2 SASEGT. The CDR3 nucleotides are TGTGCCAGCAGCGGGTCTCTCAATCAGCCCCAGCATTTT. Protein product: CASSGSLNQPQHF.

The chain employs TRBV7-8 and TRBJ1-5; D gene ambiguous. Looked up from germline, CDR1 is SGHVS and CDR2 is FQNEAQ. The CDR3 contains 13 residues. V shed 0 bases and J shed 3 bases, with 3 bases lying between them. The CDR3 coding sequence is TGTGCCAGCAGCTTAGCAGCCAATCAGCCCCAGCATTTT. It is translated as CASSLAANQPQHF. Variable domain in full (rest from reference TRBV7-8 and TRBJ1-5): GAGVSQSPRYKVAKRGQDVALRCDPISGHVSLFWYQQALGQGPEFLTYFQNEAQLDKSGLPSDRFFAERPEGSVSTLKIQRTQQEDSAVYLCASSLAANQPQHFGDGTRLSIL.

The V and J genes are TRBV9 and TRBJ1-1; 9 bases map to TRBD1. V lost 3 bases, J lost 0 bases, and 9 bases stayed unmatched. Germline CDR1 reads SGDLS; CDR2 reads YYNGEE. The CDR3 extends over 17 amino acids. Here the CDR3 DNA reads TGTGCCAGCAGCGCCGTACTCGGACAGGGGTTGAACACTGAAGCTTTCTTT. The encoded protein is CASSAVLGQGLNTEAFF.

This clone was recorded once. The CDR3 is CASSGGDLLGEKLFF. Here the CDR3 DNA reads TGTGCCAGCAGCGGCGGGGATTTATTGGGTGAAAAACTGTTTTTT. The rearrangement joins TRBV7-9 to TRBJ1-4; D ambiguous. Germline V lookup: CDR1 SEHNR, CDR2 FQNEAQ (reference sequence). V was trimmed by 5 bases and J by 7 bases, leaving 17 bases between them. The CDR3 is made up of 15 amino acids.

CDR3 DNA sequence: TGCGCCAGCAGCCAAGATCGCCCCCGGGACAGGGGAGGAACTGGAAACACCATATATTTT. Protein: CASSQDRPRDRGGTGNTIYF. The chain combines TRBV4-1 with TRBJ1-3; 10 bases fit TRBD1. CDR1 is MGHRA, CDR2 YSYEKL, per germline. V dropped 0 bases and J dropped 2; count of bases not matched to a gene: 13. This CDR3 is 20 amino acids long.

Remarks on this clone: Other nucleotide sequences in the sample specify the same CDR3. This chain links TRBV3-1 (or the pseudogene TRBV3-2) with TRBJ1-3; D is unresolved. V was clipped by 1 base and J by 4 bases, with 11 bases between them. There are 15 residues in the CDR3. CDR1 and CDR2 from the germline V gene are LGHDT and YNNKEL (reference sequence). The CDR3: CASSQGPGSGNTIYF. CDR3 nucleotides: TGTGCCAGCAGCCAAGGGCCCGGGTCCGGAAACACCATATATTTT.